This T cell receptor beta chain was identified in a study of beta chain features in type 1 diabetes. Overall study: All samples combined gave about 100 million sorted cells for examination. Findings of the study overall: Among patients with Type 1 diabetes, TCRB CDR3s were moderately but significantly shorter in every one of the four CD4+ subsets. Although PCR might favor shorter templates, it would do so equally in patients and controls. Cells carrying high TCR expression could end up over-represented when cDNA is sequenced.

This clone has only a few counts. Its antigen is as yet unknown. V dropped 6 bases and J dropped 2 bases, with 8 bases sitting between them. This CDR3 spans 12 amino acids. The germline V gene has CDR1 SGHTA and CDR2 FQGNSA. TCRB transcripts that were expressed got sequenced, as all of the isolated RNA had been reverse transcribed. Measured with immunoSEQ multiplex PCR; TCRdb has only the in-frame clones, and not every one. The repertoire holds 300,000 or so clones, with about 13% as singletons. Sequencing used naive CD4+ T cells from blood. J is TRBJ2-7 and V is TRBV7-2; a weak D match, TRBD1 (6 bases). The sequence derives from a man aged 25 to 40 with type 1 diabetes. The CDR3 here is CASRQGAYEQYF. For the CDR3, the DNA is TGTGCCAGCAGACAGGGTGCCTACGAGCAGTACTTC.